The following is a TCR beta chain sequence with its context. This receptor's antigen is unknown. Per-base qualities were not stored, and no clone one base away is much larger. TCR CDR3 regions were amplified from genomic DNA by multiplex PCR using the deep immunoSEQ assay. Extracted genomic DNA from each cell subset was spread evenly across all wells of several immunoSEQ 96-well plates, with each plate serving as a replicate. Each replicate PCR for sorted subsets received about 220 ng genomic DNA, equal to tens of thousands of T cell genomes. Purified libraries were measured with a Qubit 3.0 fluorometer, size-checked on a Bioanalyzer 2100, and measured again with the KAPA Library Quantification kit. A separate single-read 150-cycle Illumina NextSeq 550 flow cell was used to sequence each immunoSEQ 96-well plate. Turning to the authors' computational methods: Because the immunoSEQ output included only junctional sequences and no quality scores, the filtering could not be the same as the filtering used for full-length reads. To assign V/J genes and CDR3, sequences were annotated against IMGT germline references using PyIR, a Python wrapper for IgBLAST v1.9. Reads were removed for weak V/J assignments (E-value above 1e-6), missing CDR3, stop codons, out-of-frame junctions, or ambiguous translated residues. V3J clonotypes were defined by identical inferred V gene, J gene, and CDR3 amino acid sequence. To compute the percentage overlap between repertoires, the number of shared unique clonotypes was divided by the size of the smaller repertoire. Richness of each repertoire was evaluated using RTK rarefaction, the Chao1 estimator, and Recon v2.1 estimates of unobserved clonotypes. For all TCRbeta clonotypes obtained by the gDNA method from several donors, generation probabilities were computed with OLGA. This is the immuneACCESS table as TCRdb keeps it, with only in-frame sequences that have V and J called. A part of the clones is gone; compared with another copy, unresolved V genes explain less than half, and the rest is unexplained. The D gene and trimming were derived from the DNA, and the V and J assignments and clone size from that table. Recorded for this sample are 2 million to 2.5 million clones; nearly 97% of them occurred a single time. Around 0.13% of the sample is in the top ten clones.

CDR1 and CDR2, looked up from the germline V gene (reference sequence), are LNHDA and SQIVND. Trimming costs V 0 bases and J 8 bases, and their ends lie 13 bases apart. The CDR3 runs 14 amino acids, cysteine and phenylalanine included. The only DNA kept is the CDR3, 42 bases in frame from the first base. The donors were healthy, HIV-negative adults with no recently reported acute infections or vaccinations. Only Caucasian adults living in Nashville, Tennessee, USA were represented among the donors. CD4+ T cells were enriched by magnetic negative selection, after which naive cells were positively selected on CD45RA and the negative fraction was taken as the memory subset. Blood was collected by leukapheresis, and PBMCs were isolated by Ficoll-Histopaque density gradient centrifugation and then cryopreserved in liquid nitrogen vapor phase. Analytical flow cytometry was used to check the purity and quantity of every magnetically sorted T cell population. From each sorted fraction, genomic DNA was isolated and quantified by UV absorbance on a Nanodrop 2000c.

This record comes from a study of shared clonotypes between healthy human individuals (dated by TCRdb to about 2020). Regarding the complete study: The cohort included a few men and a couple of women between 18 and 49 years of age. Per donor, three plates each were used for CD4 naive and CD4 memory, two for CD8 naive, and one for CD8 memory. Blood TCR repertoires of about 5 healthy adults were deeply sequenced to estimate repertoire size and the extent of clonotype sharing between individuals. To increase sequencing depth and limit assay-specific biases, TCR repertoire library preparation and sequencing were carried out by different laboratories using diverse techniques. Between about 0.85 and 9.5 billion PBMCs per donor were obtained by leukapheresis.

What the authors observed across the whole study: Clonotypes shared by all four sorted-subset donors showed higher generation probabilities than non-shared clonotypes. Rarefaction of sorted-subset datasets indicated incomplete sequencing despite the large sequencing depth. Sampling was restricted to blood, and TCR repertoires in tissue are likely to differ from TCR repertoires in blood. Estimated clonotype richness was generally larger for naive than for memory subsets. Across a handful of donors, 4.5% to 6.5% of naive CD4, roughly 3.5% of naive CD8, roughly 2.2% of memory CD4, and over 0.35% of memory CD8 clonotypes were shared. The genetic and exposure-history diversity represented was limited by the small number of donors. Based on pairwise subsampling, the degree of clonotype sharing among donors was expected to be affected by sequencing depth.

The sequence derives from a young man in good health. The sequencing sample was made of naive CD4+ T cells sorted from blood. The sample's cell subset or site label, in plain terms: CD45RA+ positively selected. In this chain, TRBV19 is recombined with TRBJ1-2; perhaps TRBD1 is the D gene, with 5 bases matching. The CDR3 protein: CASSIEGLRGGYTF. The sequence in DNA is TGTGCCAGTAGTATAGAGGGACTCAGAGGGGGCTACACCTTC.